This TCR beta chain appears in the sequencing data of a study of blood T cell repertoires in COVID-19 (dated by TCRdb to the early 2020s). The study in broad terms: The collaborator samples originated in the United States, Italy and Spain and spanned the acute and convalescent phases of COVID-19. The repertoires were made available in a free public database intended to serve as a resource for research on the immune response to SARS-CoV-2. Where HLA class I and class II types were available, the types were taken from metadata supplied by the sample provider, not from assay-based typing. Sample metadata almost always included a de-identified subject ID, COVID-19 status, age in years and sex. The material from the prospective study consisted of cDNA or gDNA derived from T cells, B-cell-depleted T cells, or PBMCs. Samples were obtained from the ongoing ImmuneRACE study (first 160 participants) and from some 1,200 subjects provided by 6 global collaborators. Subjects who had been exposed to COVID-19, were actively infected with it, or had recovered from it provided the deeply sampled blood TCRbeta repertoires that made up the dataset. Beyond this particular receptor, the publication reports: The quantity of clinical and demographic metadata differed by source and by participant and was supplied without curation.

For this clone: No cognate antigen has been identified for it. No base quality information exists; no much larger clone differs at one position.

For this chain, trimming is 3 bases at the V end and 9 bases at the J end, and the number of junction bases without a gene match is 4. From a lookup of the germline V gene, CDR1 and CDR2 are SGHTA and FQGNSA. Taken from cysteine to phenylalanine, the CDR3 has 15 residues. The only DNA kept is the CDR3, 45 bases in frame from the first base. TCRbeta CDR3 regions were amplified from genomic DNA using the immunoSEQ Assay, a bias-controlled multiplex PCR. Concerning the study's data processing: Nucleated cell counts per sample were estimated from amplification of reference gene primers within the assay. To quantify the absolute abundance of each unique TCRbeta CDR3 rearrangement, sequence reads were collapsed and filtered. For each sample, productive Simpson clonality was calculated as the square root of Simpson's diversity index over productive rearrangements. TCRdb re-hosts the immuneACCESS table, in-frame sequences only. Its copies lack some clones; in the studies checked, an unresolved V gene accounts for under half of them, and the cause for the rest is not known. The V and J calls and clone size were taken over from that table, and D and trimming were inferred from the DNA. The table for this sample lists about 160,000 clones; 65% to 80% of them were counted only once. The ten largest clonotypes hold roughly 7.5% of the sample.

Collaborating institutions collected whole blood in K2EDTA tubes following their own protocols. For TCRbeta analysis, collaborators shipped samples in one of three forms: frozen whole blood, isolated PBMCs, or DNA extracted from either of those sample types. What was sequenced was peripheral blood. Recombination joined TRBV7-2 with TRBJ2-1, with 14 bases matching TRBD2. The receptor was isolated from a man in his 60s with acute or convalescent COVID-19. The CDR3 sequence is CASSFGLAGGGEQFF. The bases are TGTGCCAGCAGCTTCGGACTAGCGGGGGGCGGTGAGCAGTTCTTC. With the rest looked up from the reference TRBV7-2 and TRBJ2-1 genes rather than sequenced, the full variable domain is GAGVSQSPSNKVTEKGKDVELRCDPISGHTALYWYRQSLGQGLEFLIYFQGNSAPDKSGLPSDRFSAERTGGSVSTLTIQRTQQEDSAVYLCASSFGLAGGGEQFFGPGTRLTVL.